Listed below are T cell receptor beta chains from one sample, sequenced in a study of human T cells and chemical hapten exposure. TCRdb re-analysed the 5' RACE reads in MiXCR, keeping a single row per CDR3 protein. Of tens of thousands of distinct CDR3 sequences listed, approximately 8% are singletons. Every receptor here comes from a male donor in good health. Each CDR3 is given with its conserved first and last residue. A D gene is named only where the DNA matches it firmly. The size entry is marked missing in some rows and otherwise reads once, few, many or a size class.

CDR3 | DNA | D | size | J | V
CASSQGTGYTF | TGTGCCAGCAGCCAGGGGACTGGCTACACCTTC | . | many | TRBJ1-2 | TRBV2
CASSGTLGRNYEQYF | TGTGCCAGCAGTGGTACACTCGGGAGGAACTACGAGCAGTACTTC | TRBD2 | many | TRBJ2-7 | TRBV2
CASSPERGRYNEQFF | TGTGCCAGCAGCCCCGAGCGGGGCCGATACAATGAGCAGTTCTTC | TRBD2 | . | TRBJ2-1 | TRBV7-9
CASSYSNGYGYTF | TGTGCCAGCAGTTACTCGAATGGCTATGGCTACACCTTC | . | few | TRBJ1-2 | TRBV6-5
CSAKGLQETQYF | TGCAGTGCTAAGGGACTTCAAGAGACCCAGTACTTC | . | many | TRBJ2-5 | TRBV20-1
CATSTGGYTGELFF | TGTGCCACCAGCACAGGGGGCTACACCGGGGAGCTGTTTTTT | TRBD1 | . | TRBJ2-2 | TRBV15
CASSSGTRQETQYF | TGTGCCAGCAGCTCGGGAACTCGCCAGGAGACCCAGTACTTC | . | few | TRBJ2-5 | TRBV5-4
CASTGQENQPQHF | TGTGCCAGCACTGGACAGGAGAATCAGCCCCAGCATTTT | TRBD1 | . | TRBJ1-5 | TRBV12-3/TRBV12-4
CASSTTGDTEAFF | TGCGCCAGCAGCACGACAGGGGACACTGAAGCTTTCTTT | TRBD1 | many | TRBJ1-1 | TRBV5-1
CASRRTSGGSYEQYF | TGTGCCAGCAGGAGGACTAGCGGGGGATCCTACGAGCAGTACTTC | TRBD2 | . | TRBJ2-7 | TRBV6-5
CASSPTPHQDHSSYEQYF | TGTGCCAGCAGTCCTACGCCCCATCAGGACCACAGCTCCTACGAGCAGTACTTC | . | . | TRBJ2-7 | TRBV27
CATSRAAGPQYF | TGTGCCACCAGCAGAGCCGCGGGGCCGCAGTATTTT | . | . | TRBJ2-3 | TRBV15
CASSDSRENTEAFF | TGTGCCAGCAGTGACTCGCGCGAGAACACTGAAGCTTTCTTT | . | many | TRBJ1-1 | TRBV6-2/TRBV6-3
CASSQEGTDTQYF | TGTGCCAGCAGCCAAGAGGGTACAGATACGCAGTATTTT | . | many | TRBJ2-3 | TRBV3-1
CASSEGTSGYEQYF | TGTGCCAGCAGTGAAGGAACTAGCGGGTACGAGCAGTACTTC | TRBD2 | . | TRBJ2-7 | TRBV2
CASQSGTGGRYEQYF | TGTGCCAGCCAATCCGGGACAGGGGGTCGGTACGAGCAGTACTTC | TRBD1 | . | TRBJ2-7 | TRBV2
CASSDGSGGGANVLTF | TGTGCCAGCAGTGATGGAAGCGGCGGGGGGGCCAACGTCCTGACTTTC | . | . | TRBJ2-6 | TRBV2
CSVEGQAVNYGYTF | TGCAGCGTAGAAGGACAGGCTGTGAACTATGGCTACACCTTC | TRBD1 | . | TRBJ1-2 | TRBV29-1
CASSQGGTPATEAFF | TGTGCCAGCAGCCAAGGAGGAACCCCTGCCACTGAAGCTTTCTTT | . | many | TRBJ1-1 | TRBV4-2
CASRRTGGEETQYF | TGTGCCAGCAGGCGGACAGGGGGTGAAGAGACCCAGTACTTC | TRBD1 | . | TRBJ2-5 | TRBV6-6
CASSPPLSYEQYF | TGTGCCAGCTCACCACCCCTCTCCTACGAGCAGTACTTC | . | many | TRBJ2-7 | TRBV18
CASSLEGFGGPLAKNIQYF | TGTGCCAGCAGCTTAGAGGGGTTCGGCGGACCACTAGCCAAAAACATTCAGTACTTC | . | few | TRBJ2-4 | TRBV7-9
CSVVTGSSNEQFF | TGCAGCGTTGTAACCGGGAGCAGCAATGAGCAGTTCTTC | . | many | TRBJ2-1 | TRBV29-1
CAISEARLGALASNEQFF | TGTGCCATCAGTGAGGCCAGGCTCGGGGCCCTAGCATCCAATGAGCAGTTCTTC | . | many | TRBJ2-1 | TRBV10-3
CASTPLGLAGGSYNEQFF | TGTGCCAGCACCCCCCTGGGACTAGCGGGGGGCTCCTACAATGAGCAGTTCTTC | TRBD2 | . | TRBJ2-1 | TRBV12-3/TRBV12-4
CASSPQASSNQPQHF | TGTGCCAGCAGCCCCCAGGCGTCTAGCAATCAGCCCCAGCATTTT | . | few | TRBJ1-5 | TRBV7-6
CASSTPSRASGANVLTF | TGCGCCAGCAGCACCCCGTCTCGGGCCTCTGGGGCCAACGTCCTGACTTTC | . | few | TRBJ2-6 | TRBV5-1
CSASGEYLAPYEQYF | TGCAGTGCTAGCGGCGAGTATTTGGCCCCATACGAGCAGTACTTC | . | . | TRBJ2-7 | TRBV20-1
CASSLWEDETQYF | TGTGCCAGCAGTTTGTGGGAGGACGAGACCCAGTACTTC | . | . | TRBJ2-5 | TRBV12-3/TRBV12-4
CASSSSPGDYGYTF | TGTGCCAGCAGCTCGTCCCCGGGCGACTATGGCTACACCTTC | . | many | TRBJ1-2 | TRBV11-2
CASSQTAVFRMNTEAFF | TGTGCCAGCAGTCAGACAGCAGTGTTCCGGATGAACACTGAAGCTTTCTTT | . | few | TRBJ1-1 | TRBV6-2/TRBV6-3
CSVGIGVNTGELFF | TGCAGCGTTGGAATAGGGGTAAACACCGGGGAGCTGTTTTTT | . | many | TRBJ2-2 | TRBV29-1
CSVEKAWTAYQETQYF | TGCAGCGTTGAAAAAGCGTGGACAGCGTACCAAGAGACCCAGTACTTC | . | many | TRBJ2-5 | TRBV29-1
CASSLRGAPNSPLHF | TGTGCCAGCAGTTTACGGGGGGCCCCTAATTCACCCCTCCACTTT | . | many | TRBJ1-6 | TRBV12-3/TRBV12-4
CASRAHRGRAFF | TGTGCCAGCAGAGCACACAGGGGGAGAGCTTTCTTT | TRBD1 | few | TRBJ1-1 | TRBV6-5
CSATQGGGNQPQHF | TGCAGTGCTACTCAGGGAGGGGGCAATCAGCCCCAGCATTTT | . | many | TRBJ1-5 | TRBV20-1
CASSRTGDSNQPQHF | TGTGCCAGCTCAAGGACAGGGGATAGCAATCAGCCCCAGCATTTT | TRBD1 | many | TRBJ1-5 | TRBV18
CASSPDRVEQYF | TGTGCCAGCAGCCCCGACAGGGTCGAGCAGTACTTC | TRBD1 | . | TRBJ2-7 | TRBV5-6
CASSLGAQGGSYNEQFF | TGTGCCAGCAGCTTAGGAGCCCAGGGCGGGTCCTACAATGAGCAGTTCTTC | . | many | TRBJ2-1 | TRBV7-9
CASSEAGAPQETQYF | TGTGCCAGCAGTGAAGCGGGGGCGCCACAAGAGACCCAGTACTTC | . | . | TRBJ2-5 | TRBV25-1
CASSYSEVGGETQYF | TGTGCCAGCAGTTACTCGGAGGTGGGGGGAGAGACCCAGTACTTC | . | many | TRBJ2-5 | TRBV6-5
CASRIEQGINSPLHF | TGTGCCAGCAGGATCGAACAGGGGATTAATTCACCCCTCCACTTT | TRBD1 | once | TRBJ1-6 | TRBV28
CASSFPGTSVSTDTQYF | TGTGCCAGCAGCTTCCCAGGGACTAGCGTTAGCACAGATACGCAGTATTTT | TRBD2 | . | TRBJ2-3 | TRBV7-9
CASSRQGDTEAFF | TGTGCCAGCAGCCGACAGGGGGACACTGAAGCTTTCTTT | TRBD1 | few | TRBJ1-1 | TRBV3-1
CSVAPYGETEAFF | TGCAGCGTGGCCCCCTACGGGGAGACTGAAGCTTTCTTT | . | . | TRBJ1-1 | TRBV29-1
CAISEPGTGPPSEAFF | TGTGCCATCAGTGAGCCCGGGACAGGACCCCCTTCTGAAGCTTTCTTT | TRBD1 | . | TRBJ1-1 | TRBV10-3
CASSHPRTSAADTQYF | TGTGCCAGCAGTCACCCCCGGACTAGCGCCGCAGATACGCAGTATTTT | TRBD2 | . | TRBJ2-3 | TRBV6-2/TRBV6-3
CASSLGFTGNQPQHF | TGTGCCAGCAGCTTAGGCTTCACCGGCAATCAGCCCCAGCATTTT | . | many | TRBJ1-5 | TRBV5-4
CASSQGVRVYEQYF | TGCGCCAGCAGCCAGGGGGTTCGAGTCTACGAGCAGTACTTC | . | many | TRBJ2-7 | TRBV4-3
CSARFGTSTDTQYF | TGCAGTGCTAGATTCGGCACTAGCACAGATACGCAGTATTTT | . | . | TRBJ2-3 | TRBV20-1
CASSSRQGGATEAFF | TGTGCCAGCAGTTCCAGACAGGGGGGGGCGACTGAAGCTTTCTTT | TRBD1 | few | TRBJ1-1 | TRBV12-3/TRBV12-4
CASSSWTSGGADTQYF | TGTGCCAGCAGTTCCTGGACTAGCGGGGGGGCTGATACGCAGTATTTT | TRBD2 | few | TRBJ2-3 | TRBV12-3/TRBV12-4
CASSYSGVDEQYF | TGTGCCAGCAGTTACTCGGGGGTCGACGAGCAGTACTTC | . | many | TRBJ2-7 | TRBV6-5
CASSYSDRGIDGYTF | TGTGCCAGCAGTTACTCGGACAGGGGAATAGATGGCTACACCTTC | TRBD1 | few | TRBJ1-2 | TRBV6-5
CSALTGTGGDEQYF | TGCAGCGCATTGACCGGGACAGGGGGCGACGAGCAGTACTTC | TRBD1 | . | TRBJ2-7 | TRBV29-1
CSARERSGWETQYF | TGCAGTGCTAGAGAAAGGTCGGGCTGGGAGACCCAGTACTTC | . | many | TRBJ2-5 | TRBV20-1
CAISDSGGEQYF | TGTGCCATCAGTGATTCAGGAGGGGAGCAGTACTTC | . | . | TRBJ2-7 | TRBV10-3
CASSLLRSSYEQYF | TGTGCCAGCAGCTTACTGCGCAGCTCCTACGAGCAGTACTTC | . | many | TRBJ2-7 | TRBV7-8
CASSPDGDEQFF | TGTGCCAGCAGCCCAGATGGGGATGAGCAGTTCTTC | . | medium-sized | TRBJ2-1 | TRBV7-9